The rows below give T cell receptor beta chains drawn from one sample of a study of Graves' ophthalmopathy and Graves' hyperthyroidism. TCRdb analysed the multiplex PCR reads with MiXCR anew, one entry per CDR3 protein. This sample carries about 400,000 distinct CDR3 sequences, about 16% of them seen once, and the ten largest clones take 1.6%. The specimen was peripheral blood. The receptors come from a woman aged 18-29 years with Graves' ophthalmopathy. Each CDR3 is given with its conserved first and last residue. A D gene is named only where the DNA matches it firmly. Not every row has a clone size; where given, it reads once, few, many or a size class.

v_gene	abundance	j_gene	d_gene	CDR3nt	CDR3aa
TRBV5-1	many	TRBJ2-7	.	TGCGCCAGCAGCTTGGCTTCTAGCAGATTATACGAGCAGTACTTC	CASSLASSRLYEQYF
TRBV27	many	TRBJ2-5	.	TGTGCCAGCAGTTTATCGCCGGCAGGGGTTCACTTC	CASSLSPAGVHF
TRBV20-1	many	TRBJ1-1	.	TGCAGTGCTAGAAGCCCGAATGAAGCTTTCTTT	CSARSPNEAFF
TRBV6-2/TRBV6-3	many	TRBJ2-5	.	TGTGCCAGCAGTTCCTCCGGGACACATCAAGAGACCCAGTACTTC	CASSSSGTHQETQYF
TRBV12-3/TRBV12-4	many	TRBJ2-2	TRBD2	TGTGCCAGCAGTCGGACTAGCGGGAGGGTGAACACCGGGGAGCTGTTTTTT	CASSRTSGRVNTGELFF
TRBV18	.	TRBJ1-1	.	TGTGCCAGCTCACCACCCTCGGGCAGGGGAGGCACTGAAGCTTTCTTT	CASSPPSGRGGTEAFF
TRBV11-2	many	TRBJ1-2	.	TGTGCCAGCAGCTTACGGGGCGATTACTATGGCTACACCTTC	CASSLRGDYYGYTF
TRBV11-2	many	TRBJ2-2	TRBD1	TGTGCCAGCAGCTTACTCGGGACAGGGGTCACCGGGGAGCTGTTTTTT	CASSLLGTGVTGELFF
TRBV29-1	many	TRBJ1-1	.	TGCAGCGCCCCGGCGGTGAACACTGAAGCTTTCTTT	CSAPAVNTEAFF
TRBV10-3	many	TRBJ2-7	TRBD2	TGTGCCATCAGTGTGGGACTAGCGGGAGGAGAGCAGTACTTC	CAISVGLAGGEQYF
TRBV27	many	TRBJ2-5	.	TGTGCCAGCAGTTCGGTAACATCGTACCAAGAGACCCAGTACTTC	CASSSVTSYQETQYF
TRBV28	many	TRBJ2-7	.	TGTGCCAGCAGTTTAGGGGTCTGGGCAGACTACGAGCAGTACTTC	CASSLGVWADYEQYF
TRBV27	once	TRBJ1-5	.	TGTGCCAGCAGTATAAGGCCCCAGCATTTT	CASSIRPQHF
TRBV5-1	many	TRBJ1-1	.	TGCGCCAGCAGCGGTCAGGGGTATGGGACTGAAGCTTTCTTT	CASSGQGYGTEAFF
TRBV6-2/TRBV6-3	.	TRBJ2-5	.	TGTGCCACCAGTGATTTGCCGGGGATGGGGGAGACCCAGTACTTC	CATSDLPGMGETQYF
TRBV6-1	many	TRBJ1-1	.	TGTGCCAGCAGTGAAAGGGTCCGGGGGAGACTCGCCATGAACACTGAAGCTTTCTTT	CASSERVRGRLAMNTEAFF
TRBV11-1	many	TRBJ1-1	.	TGTGCCAGCAGCGCTCTTCCCGTGGGGGAGAACACTGAAGCTTTCTTT	CASSALPVGENTEAFF
TRBV6-2/TRBV6-3	many	TRBJ1-5	.	TGTGCCAGCAGGCTGGACCCCCAACGGGATCAGCCCCAGCATTTT	CASRLDPQRDQPQHF
TRBV6-1	many	TRBJ2-5	.	TGTGCCAGCAGTGACGGGCATCTCCAAGAGACCCAGTACTTC	CASSDGHLQETQYF
TRBV20-1	many	TRBJ2-7	.	TGCAGTGCTAACAGGGCCCTCTCCTACGAGCAGTACTTC	CSANRALSYEQYF